The 26 T cell receptor beta chains presented below share a single source sample, sequenced in a study of T cell repertoires in cytomegalovirus infection. A single record per CDR3 protein comes from TCRdb applying MiXCR to the reads. The sample contains about 310,000 distinct CDR3 sequences, 15% to 20% of which appear only once. Sequenced material: PBMCs. The receptors come from a human donor in good health (CMV status not recorded). Some clones in this sample may be carry-over from other donors' samples.

This clonotype came up many times. The chain employs TRBV7-8 and TRBJ1-5; the D gene is possibly TRBD1 (6 bases). The CDR3 is 16 amino acids. Per germline, CDR1 SGHVS and CDR2 FQNEAQ. The V gene lost 0 bases and the J gene lost 7 bases, with 16 bases spanning the gap. The CDR3 bases are TGTGCCAGCAGCTTAGCGTTACAGGGTCCCGGACAGCCCCAGCATTTT. Translation: CASSLALQGPGQPQHF.

This clonotype was observed at least ten times. V is TRBV19 and J is TRBJ2-1; D is unclear. This CDR3 comprises 12 residues. V was trimmed by 6 bases and J by 9 bases, leaving 12 bases between them. CDR1 LNHDA and CDR2 SQIVND come from the germline V gene (reference sequence). The CDR3 sequence: CASRGRPGEQFF. The CDR3 DNA reads TGTGCCAGTAGAGGCAGACCGGGTGAGCAGTTCTTC.

This clonotype occurred many times. The chain employs TRBV12-3 or TRBV12-4 and TRBJ1-5; 7 positions match TRBD1. CDR3 size: 13 residues. J gave up 5 bases and V 6 bases, and 4 bases lay outside the gene matches. The CDR3 bases are TGTGCCAGCAGAGGGGGCAGATATCAGCCCCAGCATTTT. Translating gives CASRGGRYQPQHF.

V and J are TRBV6-1 and TRBJ2-1; 8 nucleotides line up with TRBD2. V trimming: 5 bases; J trimming: 2 bases; junction bases outside the gene matches: 8. The germline CDR1 and CDR2 sequences are MNHNS and SASEGT. This CDR3 spans 16 amino acids. The CDR3 sequence is CASSSLGGGAYNEQFF. CDR3 bases: TGTGCCAGCAGTTCACTCGGGGGGGGAGCCTACAATGAGCAGTTCTTC.

This clonotype was observed a few times. The V and J genes are TRBV27 and TRBJ1-1; D possibly corresponds to TRBD1 (5 bases). Germline lookup yields CDR1 MNHEY and CDR2 SMNVEV (reference sequence). V was shortened by 0 bases and J by 0 bases, with 11 bases between the two germline ends. There are 16 residues in the CDR3. The CDR3: CASSLSGTWVNTEAFF. The CDR3 DNA reads TGTGCCAGCAGTTTATCGGGGACCTGGGTGAACACTGAAGCTTTCTTT.

This clonotype came up a few times. The chain combines TRBV7-2 with TRBJ1-2; D not resolved. The germline V and J ends were trimmed by 1 base and 7 bases, with 7 bases remaining between them. This CDR3 has 12 residues. CDR1 is SGHTA and CDR2 is FQGNSA in the germline V gene. In nucleotides, the CDR3 is TGTGCCAGCAGCTTAGTAGTAGGTGGCTACACCTTC. It translates to CASSLVVGGYTF.

This chain joins TRBV5-4 and TRBJ2-5, with 9 bases that match TRBD1. There are 16 residues in the CDR3. V trimming: 3 bases; J trimming: 5 bases; junction bases outside the gene matches: 11. Germline V gene lookup returns CDR1 SGHNT and CDR2 YYREEE (reference sequence). Written as DNA, the CDR3 is TGTGCCAGCAGCTCCCGGGACAGGGACCTTGGGGAGACCCAGTACTTC. Translating it yields CASSSRDRDLGETQYF.

The chain employs TRBV15 and TRBJ2-5; tentatively, D is TRBD1 or TRBD2 (6 bases each). Germline CDR1 is LNHNV and CDR2 is YYDKDF (reference sequence). There are 15 residues in the CDR3. V lost 3 bases to trimming and J lost 0 bases, with 11 bases between them. The CDR3 DNA sequence: TGTGCCACCAGCAGGGGAGGACAGTACCAAGAGACCCAGTACTTC. It encodes CATSRGGQYQETQYF.

This clonotype was detected a few times. The chain is built from TRBV28 and TRBJ1-4; D ambiguous. The V and J ends lost 6 bases and 8 bases respectively, with 7 bases between them. CDR3 size: 11 residues. CDR1 and CDR2 (germline): MDHEN, SYDVKM. The CDR3 nucleotides read TGTGCCAGCAGGGGTCGGGAAAAACTGTTTTTT. Translation: CASRGREKLFF.

The gene calls are TRBV4-3 and TRBJ2-3, with TRBD2 matching 12 bases. Germline V gene data show CDR1 as LGHNA and CDR2 as YSLEER. The junction had 6 bases not matched to a gene; V was cut back by 2 bases and J by 3 bases. The length of the CDR3 is 17 residues. CDR3 sequence (DNA): TGCGCCAGCAGCCAACTAGCGGGGGGGATTGGTACAGATACGCAGTATTTT. It codes for CASSQLAGGIGTDTQYF.

The chain couples TRBV28 to TRBJ1-5; D is possibly TRBD1 (5 bases). The germline gives CDR1 MDHEN, CDR2 SYDVKM. The V end was cut by 5 bases, the J end by 4 bases, with 15 bases between. The CDR3 extends over 15 amino acids. Written as DNA, the CDR3 is TGTGCCAGCAGTCGATCACAGGCGGAGAATCAGCCCCAGCATTTT. Translation gives CASSRSQAENQPQHF.

This clonotype was counted between two and nine times. The rearrangement joins TRBV20-1 to TRBJ2-1; D gene uncertain. The CDR3 sequence is 11 residues long. V was trimmed by 2 bases and J by 5 bases, leaving 4 bases between them. In germline, CDR1 is DFQATT, CDR2 SNEGSKA (reference sequence). CDR3 amino acids: CSARQNNEQFF. CDR3 sequence (DNA): TGCAGTGCTAGACAGAACAATGAGCAGTTCTTC.

Details on this clonotype: One end of the junction fails to match germline, which may point to a read error. The rearrangement uses TRBV11-2 and TRBJ2-1; D could derive from TRBD1 or TRBD2 (5 bases each). The germline gives CDR1 SGHAT, CDR2 FQNNGV. This CDR3 contains 12 residues. In nucleotides, the CDR3 is TGTGCCAGCAGCCTAGAGGGGATTGAGCAGTTCTTC. Translated, it gives CASSLEGIEQFF.

The V and J genes are TRBV7-9 and TRBJ2-3, with 11 nucleotides matching TRBD2. V lost 3 bases, J lost 4 bases, and 9 bases stayed unmatched. The germline V gene encodes CDR1 SEHNR and CDR2 FQNEAQ (reference sequence). CDR3 size: 17 residues. The CDR3 loop reads CASSFSGGASMADTQYF. The CDR3, as DNA: TGTGCCAGCAGCTTTAGCGGGGGGGCAAGTATGGCAGATACGCAGTATTTT.

The chain recombines TRBV7-9 with TRBJ2-6; tentatively, D is TRBD1 (6 bases). The CDR3 contains 15 residues. The V end was cut by 4 bases, the J end by 2 bases, with 9 bases between. Germline V gene data show CDR1 as SEHNR and CDR2 as FQNEAQ (reference sequence). The CDR3 sequence is CASSSTGAGANVLTF. The CDR3 DNA follows: TGTGCCAGCAGCTCGACAGGAGCTGGGGCCAACGTCCTGACTTTC.

This clonotype was counted only a few times. The chain uses TRBV12-3 or TRBV12-4 and TRBJ2-2; 8 positions match TRBD2. The V and J ends lost 6 bases and 1 base, in that order; junction bases with no gene match: 1. The CDR3 loop spans 14 amino acids. The CDR3 DNA is TGTGCCAGCAGGCTAGCGGGGAACACCGGGGAGCTGTTTTTT. This sequence encodes CASRLAGNTGELFF.

This clonotype was detected many times. The chain carries TRBV7-2 and TRBJ2-3; perhaps TRBD2 as D (7 bases). CDR3 length equals 15 residues. V lost 3 bases to trimming and J lost 4 bases, with 14 bases between them. The germline gives CDR1 SGHTA, CDR2 FQGNSA. The CDR3 reads CASSLQGGGSDTQYF. CDR3 coding DNA: TGTGCCAGCAGCTTGCAAGGGGGGGGTTCAGATACGCAGTATTTT.

This chain links TRBV28 with TRBJ1-1; TRBD1 matches 9 bases. The germline V gene encodes CDR1 MDHEN and CDR2 SYDVKM. The CDR3 is 16 amino acids. Trimming took 5 bases from V and 4 from J; bases not matched to a gene: 11. The CDR3 reads CASSAPGTGLATEAFF. The CDR3, as DNA: TGTGCCAGCAGTGCTCCCGGGACAGGGTTGGCCACTGAAGCTTTCTTT.

V gene TRBV11-2 combines with J gene TRBJ1-3; D is possibly TRBD1 (6 bases). The CDR3 length is 15 residues. Trimming pared 1 base from V and 8 bases from J, leaving 15 bases between. CDR1 is SGHAT, CDR2 FQNNGV, per germline. The CDR3 loop is CASSLVPGARYTIYF. The CDR3 DNA follows: TGTGCCAGCAGCTTAGTCCCAGGGGCTAGGTACACCATATATTTT.

This clonotype was detected a few times. The chain employs TRBV28 and TRBJ1-2; 8 bases match TRBD1. The CDR3 runs 13 residues. V gave up 7 bases and J gave up 7 bases; unmatched junction bases: 8. CDR1 is MDHEN and CDR2 is SYDVKM in the germline V gene. The CDR3 region has the DNA TGTGCCAGCACCTTAACAGGGGGGTTTGGCTACACCTTC. Translation: CASTLTGGFGYTF.

The chain is built from TRBV19 and TRBJ2-1, with a possible D match to TRBD1 (6 bases). This CDR3 has 16 amino acids. Germline V gene lookup returns CDR1 LNHDA and CDR2 SQIVND (reference sequence). With 1 base removed from V and 8 bases from J, the gap between germline ends came to 18 bases. The CDR3 nucleotides read TGTGCCAGTAGTATAGGCAGGGGCCCCGGACTGGATGAGCAGTTCTTC. Its protein is CASSIGRGPGLDEQFF.

Worth noting for this clonotype: Its ends do not fully match the called genes, so a read error is possible. The J gene is TRBJ2-4, the V gene TRBV4-1; 7 bases line up with TRBD1. The CDR3 consists of 14 residues. The V gene's germline CDR1 is MGHRA and CDR2 YSYEKL. In nucleotides, the CDR3 is TGCGCCAGCAGCCAGGCCCCGATGGGACAGCCACGGCCTTTC. Amino acid sequence: CASSQAPMGQPRPF.

Concerning this clonotype: This clone may be a read error of a much larger clone one base away. The chain joins TRBV7-2 to TRBJ1-4, with TRBD1 identical over 8 bases. CDR1 SGHTA and CDR2 FQGNSA come from the germline V gene. The CDR3 has 16 residues. The J segment lost 4 bases and the V segment lost 8 bases, leaving 12 bases of the junction unmatched. CDR3 protein: CASGPKDRVFNEKLFF. In DNA, the CDR3 is TGTGCCAGCGGCCCCAAGGACAGGGTGTTTAATGAAAAACTGTTTTTT.

This clonotype was detected ten times or more. The limits of the CDR3 on the DNA are not certain, so only TCRdb's listed CDR3 is given. This CDR3 is CASSFGEGPRIYF. The chain links TRBV12-3 or TRBV12-4 to TRBJ2-7; the table calls TRBD2, which could not be checked here. Counting both end residues, the CDR3 totals 13 amino acids.

This clonotype was counted between two and nine times. V is TRBV2 and J is TRBJ1-2, with 9 positions matching TRBD1. The germline V gene encodes CDR1 SNHLY and CDR2 FYNNEI. The CDR3 is made up of 14 amino acids. Trimming at V came to 6 bases and at J to 4 bases, leaving 6 bases not matched to a gene. This chain's CDR3 is CASSAGQGTYGYTF. For the CDR3, the DNA is TGTGCCAGCAGCGCCGGACAGGGGACCTATGGCTACACCTTC.

The chain couples TRBV7-9 to TRBJ2-5; D is perhaps TRBD1 (6 bases). The CDR3 runs to 14 residues. Trimming stripped 7 bases from V and 2 bases from J, with 14 bases between. Germline CDR1 is SEHNR and CDR2 is FQNEAQ (reference sequence). CDR3 in amino acids: CASNLGQIQETQYF. The CDR3 coding sequence is TGTGCCAGCAACCTAGGACAGATACAAGAGACCCAGTACTTC.